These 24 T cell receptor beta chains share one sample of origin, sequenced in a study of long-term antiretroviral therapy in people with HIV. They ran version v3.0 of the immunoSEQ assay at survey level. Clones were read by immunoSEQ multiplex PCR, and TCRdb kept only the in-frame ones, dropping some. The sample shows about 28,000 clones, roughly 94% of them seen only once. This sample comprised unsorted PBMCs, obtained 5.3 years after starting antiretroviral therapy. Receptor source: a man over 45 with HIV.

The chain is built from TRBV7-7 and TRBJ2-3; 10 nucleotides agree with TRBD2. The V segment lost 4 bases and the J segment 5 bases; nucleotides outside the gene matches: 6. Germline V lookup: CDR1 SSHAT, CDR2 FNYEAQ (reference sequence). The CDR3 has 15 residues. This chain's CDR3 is CASSSGLASGDTQYF. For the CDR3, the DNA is TGTGCCAGCAGCTCGGGACTAGCGTCCGGAGATACGCAGTATTTT.

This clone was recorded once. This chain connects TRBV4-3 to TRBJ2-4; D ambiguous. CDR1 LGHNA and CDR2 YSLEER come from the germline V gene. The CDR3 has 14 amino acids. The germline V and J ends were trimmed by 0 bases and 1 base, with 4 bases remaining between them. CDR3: CASSQDRAKNIQYF. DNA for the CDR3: TGCGCCAGCAGCCAAGACAGGGCCAAAAACATTCAGTACTTC.

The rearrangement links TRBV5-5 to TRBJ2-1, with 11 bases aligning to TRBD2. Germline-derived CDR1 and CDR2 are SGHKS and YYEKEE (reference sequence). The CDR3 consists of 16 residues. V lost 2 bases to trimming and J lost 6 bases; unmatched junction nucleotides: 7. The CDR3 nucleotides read TGTGCCAGCAGCTTAATTCGACTAGCGGGGCTCAATGAGCAGTTCTTC. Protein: CASSLIRLAGLNEQFF.

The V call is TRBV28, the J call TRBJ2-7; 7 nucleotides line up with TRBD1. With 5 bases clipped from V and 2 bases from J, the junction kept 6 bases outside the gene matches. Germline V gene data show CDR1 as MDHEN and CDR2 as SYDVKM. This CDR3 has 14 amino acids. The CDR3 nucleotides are TGTGCCAGCAGTGTTGACAGGGTGGCCTACGAGCAGTACTTC. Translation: CASSVDRVAYEQYF.

The CDR3 here is CASSPTGGGYTEAFF. CDR3 in DNA: TGTGCCAGCAGCCCTACAGGGGGCGGGTACACTGAAGCTTTCTTT. The chain recombines TRBV27 with TRBJ1-1; 9 bases are shared with TRBD1. This CDR3 is 15 amino acids long. Trimming at V came to 6 bases and at J to 3 bases, leaving 8 bases not matched to a gene. Germline lookup yields CDR1 MNHEY and CDR2 SMNVEV (reference sequence).

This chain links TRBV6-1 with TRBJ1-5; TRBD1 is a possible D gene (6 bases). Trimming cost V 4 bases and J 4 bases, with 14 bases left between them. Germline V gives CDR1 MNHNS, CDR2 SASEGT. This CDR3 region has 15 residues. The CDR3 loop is CASSANRERNQPQHF. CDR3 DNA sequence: TGTGCCAGCAGTGCCAACAGGGAAAGGAATCAGCCCCAGCATTTT.

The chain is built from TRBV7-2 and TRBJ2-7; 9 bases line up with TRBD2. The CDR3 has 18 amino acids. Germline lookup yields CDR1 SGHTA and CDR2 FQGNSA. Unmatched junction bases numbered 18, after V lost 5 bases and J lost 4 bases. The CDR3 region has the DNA TGTGCCAGCAGCCCTTGGAGAGGTGGCGGGGGGGCCTTGTACGAGCAGTACTTC. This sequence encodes CASSPWRGGGGALYEQYF.

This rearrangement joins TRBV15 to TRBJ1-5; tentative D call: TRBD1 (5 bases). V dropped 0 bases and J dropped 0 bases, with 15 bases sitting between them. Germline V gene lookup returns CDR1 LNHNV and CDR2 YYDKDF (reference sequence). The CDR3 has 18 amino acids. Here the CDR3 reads CATSRDPIQGNSNQPQHF. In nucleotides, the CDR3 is TGTGCCACCAGCAGAGATCCAATTCAGGGCAATAGCAATCAGCCCCAGCATTTT.

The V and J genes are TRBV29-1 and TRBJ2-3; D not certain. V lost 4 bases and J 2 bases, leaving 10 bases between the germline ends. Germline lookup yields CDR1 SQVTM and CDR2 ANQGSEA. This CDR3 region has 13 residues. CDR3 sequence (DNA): TGCAGCGTTGGAGGATTCCACACAGATACGCAGTATTTT. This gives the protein CSVGGFHTDTQYF.

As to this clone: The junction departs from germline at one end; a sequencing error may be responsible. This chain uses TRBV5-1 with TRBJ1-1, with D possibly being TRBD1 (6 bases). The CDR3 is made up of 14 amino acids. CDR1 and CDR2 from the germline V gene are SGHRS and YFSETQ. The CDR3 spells CASSLRTGNAEAFF. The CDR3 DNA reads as TGCGCCAGCAGCTTGCGAACAGGGAACGCTGAAGCTTTCTTT. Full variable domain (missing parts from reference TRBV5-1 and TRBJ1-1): KAGVTQTPRYLIKTRGQQVTLSCSPISGHRSVSWYQQTPGQGLQFLFEYFSETQRNKGNFPGRFSGRQFSNSRSEMNVSTLELGDSALYLCASSLRTGNAEAFFGQGTRLTVV.

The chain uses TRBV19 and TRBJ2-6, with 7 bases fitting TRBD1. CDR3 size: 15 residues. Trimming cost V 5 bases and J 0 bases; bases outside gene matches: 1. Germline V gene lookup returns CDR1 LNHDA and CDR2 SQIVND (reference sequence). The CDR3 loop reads CASSDRASGANVLTF. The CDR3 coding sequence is TGTGCCAGTAGTGACAGGGCCTCTGGGGCCAACGTCCTGACTTTC. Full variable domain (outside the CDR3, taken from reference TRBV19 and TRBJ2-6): DGGITQSPKYLFRKEGQNVTLSCEQNLNHDAMYWYRQDPGQGLRLIYYSQIVNDFQKGDIAEGYSVSREKKESFPLTVTSAQKNPTAFYLCASSDRASGANVLTFGAGSRLTVL.

The CDR3, as DNA: TGTGCCAGCAGCTTCCTAACAAGTGACTATGGCTACACCTTC. It encodes CASSFLTSDYGYTF. The chain couples TRBV5-6 to TRBJ1-2, with D unclear. The germline V and J ends were trimmed by 2 bases and 3 bases, with 11 bases remaining between them. This CDR3 is built from 14 residues. Looked up from germline, CDR1 is SGHDT and CDR2 is YYEEEE.

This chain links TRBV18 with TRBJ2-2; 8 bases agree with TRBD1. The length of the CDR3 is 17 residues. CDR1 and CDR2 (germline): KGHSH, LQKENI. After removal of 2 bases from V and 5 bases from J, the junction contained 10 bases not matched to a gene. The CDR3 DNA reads TGTGCCAGCTCACCAAGTGACACAGGGGGTCGGACCGGGGAGCTGTTTTTT. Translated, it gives CASSPSDTGGRTGELFF. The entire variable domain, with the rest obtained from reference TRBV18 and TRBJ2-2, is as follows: NAGVMQNPRHLVRRRGQEARLRCSPMKGHSHVYWYRQLPEEGLKFMVYLQKENIIDESGMPKERFSAEFPKEGPSILRIQQVVRGDSAAYFCASSPSDTGGRTGELFFGEGSRLTVL.

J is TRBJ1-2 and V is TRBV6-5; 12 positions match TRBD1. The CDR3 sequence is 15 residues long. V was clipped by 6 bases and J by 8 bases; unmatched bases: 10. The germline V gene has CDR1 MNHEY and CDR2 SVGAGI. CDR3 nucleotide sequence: TGTGCCAGCAGCCGTCCCGGGACAGGGGGCGAGGGCTACACCTTC. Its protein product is CASSRPGTGGEGYTF.

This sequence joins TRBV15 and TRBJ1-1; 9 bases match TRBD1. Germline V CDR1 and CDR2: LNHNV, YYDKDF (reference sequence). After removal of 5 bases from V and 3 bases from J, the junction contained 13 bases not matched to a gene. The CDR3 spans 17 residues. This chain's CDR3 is CATSANRGPWGDTEAFF. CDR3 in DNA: TGTGCCACCAGCGCAAACAGGGGGCCCTGGGGAGACACTGAAGCTTTCTTT. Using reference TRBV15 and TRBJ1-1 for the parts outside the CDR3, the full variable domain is DAMVIQNPRYQVTQFGKPVTLSCSQTLNHNVMYWYQQKSSQAPKLLFHYYDKDFNNEADTPDNFQSRRPNTSFCFLDIRSPGLGDTAMYLCATSANRGPWGDTEAFFGQGTRLTVV.

The CDR3 loop reads CASSGTAQNTQYF. CDR3 nucleotides: TGCGCCAGCAGTGGGACAGCACAGAATACGCAGTATTTT. The chain joins TRBV10-1 to TRBJ2-3, with D possibly matching TRBD1 (6 bases). The CDR3 has 13 residues. Germline CDR1 and CDR2: WNHNN and SYGVQD (reference sequence). V dropped 4 bases and J dropped 7 bases, with 12 bases sitting between them.

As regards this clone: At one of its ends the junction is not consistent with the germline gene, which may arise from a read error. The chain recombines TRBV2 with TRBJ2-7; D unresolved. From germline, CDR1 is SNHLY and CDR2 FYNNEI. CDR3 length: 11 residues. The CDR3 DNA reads TGTGCCAGCAGCCTCGACCGCGGTTGCGACTTC. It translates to CASSLDRGCDF. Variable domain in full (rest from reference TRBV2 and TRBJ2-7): EPEVTQTPSHQVTQMGQEVILRCVPISNHLYFYWYRQILGQKVEFLVSFYNNEISEKSEIFDDQFSVERPDGSNFTLKIRSTKLEDSAMYFCASSLDRGCDFGPGTRLTVT.

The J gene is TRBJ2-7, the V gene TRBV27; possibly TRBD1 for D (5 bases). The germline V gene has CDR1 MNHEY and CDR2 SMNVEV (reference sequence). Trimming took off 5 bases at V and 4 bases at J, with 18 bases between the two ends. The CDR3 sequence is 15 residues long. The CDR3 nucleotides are TGTGCCAGCAGTGCAGGGAACCTTGCCCTTTACGAGCAGTACTTC. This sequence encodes CASSAGNLALYEQYF.

CDR3 nucleotides: TGTGCCAGCAGCTTAGGGACTTTCCCAACCCAGCATTTT. Amino acid sequence: CASSLGTFPTQHF. The rearrangement links TRBV7-2 to TRBJ1-5; D remains ambiguous. Germline V gives CDR1 SGHTA, CDR2 FQGNSA. The V end was cut by 1 base, the J end by 11 bases, with 12 bases between. The CDR3 spans 13 residues. Variable domain in full (rest from reference TRBV7-2 and TRBJ1-5): GAGVSQSPSNKVTEKGKDVELRCDPISGHTALYWYRQSLGQGLEFLIYFQGNSAPDKSGLPSDRFSAERTGGSVSTLTIQRTQQEDSAVYLCASSLGTFPTQHFGDGTRLSIL.

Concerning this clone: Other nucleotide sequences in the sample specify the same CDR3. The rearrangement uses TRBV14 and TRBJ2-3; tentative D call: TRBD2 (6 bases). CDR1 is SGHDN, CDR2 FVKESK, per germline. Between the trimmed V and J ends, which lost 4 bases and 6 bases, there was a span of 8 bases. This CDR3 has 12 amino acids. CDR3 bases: TGTGCCAGCAGCCTTACTAGCGATACGCAGTATTTT. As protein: CASSLTSDTQYF.

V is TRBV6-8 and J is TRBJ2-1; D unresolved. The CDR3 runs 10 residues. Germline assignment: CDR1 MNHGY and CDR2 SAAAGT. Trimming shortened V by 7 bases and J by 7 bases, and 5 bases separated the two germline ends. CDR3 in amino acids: CASTGNEQFF. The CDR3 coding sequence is TGTGCCAGCACTGGAAATGAGCAGTTCTTC.

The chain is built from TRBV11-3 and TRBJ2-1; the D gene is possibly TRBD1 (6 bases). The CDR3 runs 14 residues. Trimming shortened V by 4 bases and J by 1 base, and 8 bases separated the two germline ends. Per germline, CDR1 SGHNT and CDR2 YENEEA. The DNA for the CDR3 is TGTGCCAGCAGCTCACAGGGATCCTACAATGAGCAGTTCTTC. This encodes CASSSQGSYNEQFF.

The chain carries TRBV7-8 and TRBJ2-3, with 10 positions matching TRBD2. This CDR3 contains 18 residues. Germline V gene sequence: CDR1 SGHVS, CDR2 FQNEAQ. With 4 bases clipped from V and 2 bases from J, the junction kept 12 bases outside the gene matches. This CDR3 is CASSSGLASAVSTDTQYF. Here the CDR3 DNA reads TGTGCCAGCAGCTCGGGACTAGCGTCGGCAGTTTCCACAGATACGCAGTATTTT. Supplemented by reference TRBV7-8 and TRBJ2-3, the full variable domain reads GAGVSQSPRYKVAKRGQDVALRCDPISGHVSLFWYQQALGQGPEFLTYFQNEAQLDKSGLPSDRFFAERPEGSVSTLKIQRTQQEDSAVYLCASSSGLASAVSTDTQYFGPGTRLTVL.

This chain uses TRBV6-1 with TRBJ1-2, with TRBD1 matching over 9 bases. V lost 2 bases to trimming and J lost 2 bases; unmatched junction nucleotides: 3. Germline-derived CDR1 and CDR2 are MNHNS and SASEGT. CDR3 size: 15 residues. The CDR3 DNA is TGTGCCAGCAGTGAAACGGGGACAGGGAACTATGGCTACACCTTC. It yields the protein CASSETGTGNYGYTF.